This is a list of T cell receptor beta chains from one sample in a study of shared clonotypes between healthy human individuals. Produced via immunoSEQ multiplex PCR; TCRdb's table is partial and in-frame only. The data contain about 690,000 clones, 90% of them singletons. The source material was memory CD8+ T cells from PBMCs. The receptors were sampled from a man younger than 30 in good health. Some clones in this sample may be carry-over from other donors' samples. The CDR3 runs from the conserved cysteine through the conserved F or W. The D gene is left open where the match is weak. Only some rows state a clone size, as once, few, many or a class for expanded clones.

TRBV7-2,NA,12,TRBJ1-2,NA,TGTGCCACTACACCGGGTAACTATGGCTACACCTTC,CATTPGNYGYTF
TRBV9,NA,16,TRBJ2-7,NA,TGTGCCAGCAGCCCGGCCCGTGGGGGGATCTCCTACGAGCAGTACTTC,CASSPARGGISYEQYF
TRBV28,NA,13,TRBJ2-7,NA,TGTGCCAGCAGTCCCAAGGATGGTTACGAGCAGTACTTC,CASSPKDGYEQYF
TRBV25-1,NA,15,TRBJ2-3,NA,TGTGCCAGCAGTGGTCGAGGGGGGGAGACAGATACGCAGTATTTT,CASSGRGGETDTQYF
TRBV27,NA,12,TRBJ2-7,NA,TGTGCCTCAGGGGTAGATCCCTACGAGCAGTACTTC,CASGVDPYEQYF
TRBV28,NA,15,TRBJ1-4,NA,TGTGCCAGCAGTTTGCGGGGGGGCACTAATGAAAAACTGTTTTTT,CASSLRGGTNEKLFF
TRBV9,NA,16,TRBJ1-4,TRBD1,TGTGCCAGCAGCGTAAGCGACAGGGGATGGAATGAAAAACTGTTTTTT,CASSVSDRGWNEKLFF
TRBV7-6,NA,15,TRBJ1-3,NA,TGTGCCAGCAGCCGAACAGCCATCTCTGGAAACACCATATATTTT,CASSRTAISGNTIYF
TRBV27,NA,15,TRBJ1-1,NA,TGTGCCAGCAGTTTAATGGGATCAGGGAGGACTGAAGCTTTCTTT,CASSLMGSGRTEAFF
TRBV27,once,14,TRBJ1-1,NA,TGTGCCAGCAGTCCCTCATTAACAGGCTATGAAGCTTTCTTT,CASSPSLTGYEAFF
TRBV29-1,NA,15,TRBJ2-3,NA,TGCAGCGTTTACAACTCGGTACTAAGCACAGATACGCAGTATTTT,CSVYNSVLSTDTQYF
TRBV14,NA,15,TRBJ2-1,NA,TGTGCCAGCAGCCGCCGCGCTGATCCCCAACTTGAGCAGTTCTTC,CASSRRADPQLEQFF